These 17 T cell receptor beta chains share one sample of origin, sequenced in a study of T cells in Graves' hyperthyroidism and ophthalmopathy. RNA transcripts were the template for amplifying TCR beta CDR3 regions. RT-PCR in the first round (using the HTBI primer set) targeted the TCR CDR3. TCRdb re-called the multiplex PCR reads through MiXCR, storing one row per CDR3 protein. The data show about 500,000 distinct CDR3 sequences, roughly 16% seen once. Sequencing was carried out using blood. The receptors were sampled from a woman aged 25 to 39 with Graves' ophthalmopathy.

The chain combines TRBV20-1 with TRBJ2-5, with 12 bases fitting TRBD2. CDR3 length: 15 residues. V dropped 4 bases and J dropped 5; count of bases not matched to a gene: 8. Germline V gene lookup returns CDR1 DFQATT and CDR2 SNEGSKA (reference sequence). Here the CDR3 reads CSATLAGGAGETQYF. CDR3 DNA sequence: TGCAGTGCTACCCTAGCGGGAGGGGCGGGGGAGACCCAGTACTTC.

The chain carries TRBV29-1 and TRBJ1-1; D not certain. Germline V gives CDR1 SQVTM, CDR2 ANQGSEA. V lost 2 bases and J 1 base, leaving 14 bases between the germline ends. This CDR3 comprises 15 residues. The CDR3 region has the DNA TGCAGCGTTGAATGGGCTGCTGGCGGGAACACTGAAGCTTTCTTT. Its protein product is CSVEWAAGGNTEAFF.

CDR3 amino acids: CAWSETANSPLHF. The CDR3 DNA reads as TGTGCCTGGAGTGAGACAGCCAATTCACCCCTCCACTTT. The rearrangement joins TRBV30 to TRBJ1-6; tentatively, D is TRBD1 (5 bases). This CDR3 has 13 amino acids. V was trimmed by 1 base and J by 7 bases, leaving 8 bases between them. Germline V gene data show CDR1 as GTSNPN and CDR2 as SVGIG (reference sequence).

This clonotype has ten or more counts. An end of the junction does not agree with germline; a read error may underlie this. The CDR3 DNA sequence: TGTGCCAGCAGTTCCCTAGGATCTGAGGCTTTCTTT. Protein product: CASSSLGSEAFF. The rearrangement joins TRBV28 to TRBJ1-1; D remains ambiguous. The CDR3 is 12 residues long. CDR1 and CDR2 (germline): MDHEN, SYDVKM.

V usage is TRBV29-1 and J usage is TRBJ2-2; D remains unclear. This CDR3 is built from 11 residues. CDR1 is SQVTM and CDR2 is ANQGSEA in the germline V gene. Trimming removed 7 bases at V and 7 bases at J, with 10 bases between. In DNA form, the CDR3 reads TGCAGCGGGTCGTGGGTCGGGGAGCTGTTTTTT. It translates to CSGSWVGELFF.

This clonotype has more than one count but fewer than ten. The V gene is TRBV5-1, the J gene TRBJ1-3, with D unclear. The CDR3 spans 13 residues. V lost 7 bases, J lost 2 bases, and 10 bases lay in between. CDR1 SGHRS and CDR2 YFSETQ come from the germline V gene. CDR3 in amino acids: CASAVGTGNTIYF. CDR3 nucleotides: TGCGCCAGCGCCGTCGGGACTGGAAACACCATATATTTT.

At least ten counts were recorded for this clonotype. The chain links TRBV7-8 to TRBJ2-2; 8 nucleotides align to TRBD1. Per the germline V gene, CDR1 is SGHVS and CDR2 is FQNEAQ. After removal of 5 bases from V and 9 bases from J, the junction contained 11 bases not matched to a gene. The CDR3 sequence is 15 residues long. CDR3 coding DNA: TGTGCCAGCAGCCCTCGGATAGGACAGGGAAGGGAGCTGTTTTTT. Protein sequence: CASSPRIGQGRELFF.

This clonotype appeared many times. The rearrangement joins TRBV11-2 to TRBJ2-5; 10 nucleotides line up with TRBD1. Germline CDR1 reads SGHAT; CDR2 reads FQNNGV. V was pared by 0 bases and J by 3 bases, with 7 bases of the junction left unmatched. This CDR3 spans 17 amino acids. DNA of the CDR3: TGTGCCAGCAGCTTAGACCGGGGGACAGGGGTCAAAGAGACCCAGTACTTC. Encoded protein: CASSLDRGTGVKETQYF.

In this sample, this clonotype turned up many times. This chain uses TRBV20-1 with TRBJ2-7, with D uncertain. CDR3 length equals 14 residues. Trimming shortened V by 1 base and J by 1 base, and 11 bases separated the two germline ends. The germline gives CDR1 DFQATT, CDR2 SNEGSKA (reference sequence). The CDR3 DNA sequence: TGCAGTGCTAGAGGTATGCCTAATTCCTACGAGCAGTACTTC. Translated: CSARGMPNSYEQYF.

A few counts support this clonotype. This chain connects TRBV6-1 to TRBJ2-1; the D gene is possibly TRBD2 (6 bases). The CDR3 totals 16 residues. CDR1 MNHNS and CDR2 SASEGT come from the germline V gene. The V and J ends lost 4 bases and 3 bases respectively, with 16 bases between them. The CDR3 coding sequence is TGTGCCAGCAGTGGGACTAACAGAGAATACTACAATGAGCAGTTCTTC. It is translated as CASSGTNREYYNEQFF.

This clonotype was counted ten times or more. CDR3 in amino acids: CASSYSFRGSESYNEQFF. DNA of the CDR3: TGTGCCAGCAGTTATTCTTTTCGCGGGAGCGAATCCTACAATGAGCAGTTCTTC. The chain uses TRBV6-1 and TRBJ2-1; 7 bases are shared with TRBD2. CDR1 is MNHNS and CDR2 is SASEGT in the germline V gene. V lost 5 bases to trimming and J lost 1 base; unmatched junction nucleotides: 14. CDR3 length equals 18 residues.

Remarks on this clonotype: This could be a read error, since a much larger clone is one nucleotide away. The CDR3 nucleotides read TGTGCCAGCAGTATTTATCGGAATCAGCCCCAGCATTTT. Translation: CASSIYRNQPQHF. The chain combines TRBV28 with TRBJ1-5; D not certain. This CDR3 spans 13 amino acids. Germline CDR1 MDHEN, CDR2 SYDVKM. V lost 5 bases to trimming and J lost 4 bases, with 9 bases between them.

Only a few counts were recorded for this clonotype. This chain connects TRBV28 to TRBJ1-5; D uncertain. CDR1 is MDHEN and CDR2 is SYDVKM in the germline V gene. Trimming pared 8 bases from V and 4 bases from J, leaving 3 bases between. CDR3 length equals 10 residues. The CDR3 region is CASSNQPQHF. CDR3 DNA: TGTGCCAGCTCTAATCAGCCCCAGCATTTT.

The table lists this clonotype with many counts. The V call is TRBV3-1, the J call TRBJ1-3, with D possibly being TRBD1 (6 bases). Deletions cut 6 bases from V and 0 bases from J, with 18 bases between. The germline V gene has CDR1 LGHDT and CDR2 YNNKEL (reference sequence). This CDR3 is built from 17 residues. The CDR3 region is CASSTRRDTFSGNTIYF. The CDR3 DNA is TGTGCCAGCAGTACTCGCCGGGACACGTTCTCTGGAAACACCATATATTTT.

This clonotype was seen repeatedly, ten times or more. The chain is built from TRBV18 and TRBJ1-6; D unresolved. Trimming stripped 3 bases from V and 3 bases from J, with 3 bases between. Germline loops: CDR1 KGHSH, CDR2 LQKENI. This CDR3 has 13 residues. CDR3 region: CASSPNYNSPLHF. CDR3 DNA: TGTGCCAGCTCACCGAACTATAATTCACCCCTCCACTTT.

This clonotype was observed at least ten times. The chain joins TRBV28 to TRBJ1-1, with D possibly TRBD1 on 6 matching bases. The CDR3 runs 12 residues. Trimming pared 6 bases from V and 11 bases from J, leaving 16 bases between. Germline V CDR1 and CDR2: MDHEN, SYDVKM. This CDR3 reads CASSLNRVSAFF. CDR3 nucleotides: TGTGCCAGCAGCCTCAACAGGGTTTCGGCTTTCTTT.

There are many counts of this clonotype. This rearrangement joins TRBV6-1 to TRBJ2-1; D could derive from TRBD1 or TRBD2 (7 bases each). CDR3 size: 18 residues. Per the germline V gene, CDR1 is MNHNS and CDR2 is SASEGT. Trimming stripped 8 bases from V and 4 bases from J, with 27 bases between. In nucleotides, the CDR3 is TGTGCCAGCGACCGACTAGCCGGAGAGGGGGCGGTTTACAATGAGCAGTTCTTC. Encoded protein: CASDRLAGEGAVYNEQFF.